This TCR beta chain was recorded in a study of cytomegalovirus exposure and HLA in healthy donors (TCRdb year 2017). As for the study more broadly: An earlier analysis of roughly 630 of the donors reported 250 to 350 Gb of sequence data and 100 million to 140 million unique TCR beta sequences from around 200 million T cells. HLA typing covered class I and class II loci at four-digit resolution. The number of donors typed differed by locus, with 629-630 for A, B, C, DRB1 and DQB1, roughly 520 for DQA1, 606 for DPA1, and some 440 for DPB1. The study aimed to test whether cataloging public T cell receptors could reveal signatures of past pathogen exposure. The genetic ancestry cluster associated with self-reported Caucasian donors included 70% to 85% of the roughly 360 genotyped donors. About 280 gigabases of sequencing data and roughly 81 million unique TCR sequences made up an early release that covered around 640 HLA-typed donors. A separate validation cohort of 100 to 150 different subjects was used in addition to the approximately 610-subject first cohort. Across approximately 420 genotyped donors of the cohort, an average of about 240,000 unique TCR beta nucleotide sequences per donor were sequenced, and roughly 20% of those sequences were non-productive. About 5 DR-DQ haplotypes were handled as single units for association and clustering, since linkage in the cohort was strong. Every repertoire in the discovery cohort had been generated on one and the same sequencing platform. A later genetic analysis used genome-wide SNP genotypes for 398 of the 666 donors, treating that subset as a discovery cohort. Rather than using new phenotypic data, the later analysis identified candidate immune exposures from TCR beta sequences and from how often those sequences occurred across donors. Alongside the repertoire data, information on donor age, sex, ethnicity and CMV serostatus was compiled. High-throughput TCR immunosequencing, statistical association of individual TCRs with disease status, and machine learning were combined to predict cytomegalovirus infection status. A later analysis re-analyzed previously published TCR beta repertoires from about 600 donors and added high-resolution HLA genotyping to study TCR occurrence patterns. An earlier analysis of several hundred of the donors used high-throughput TCR beta sequencing to judge whether each TCR beta V gene segment behaved as functional or pseudogenic. Using immunosequencing, the study profiled T cell repertoires from roughly 650 subjects and related those repertoires to cytomegalovirus serostatus. General conclusions and limits of the study: Compared with the approximately 670-donor mean, donors in an Asian-associated ancestry cluster had fewer N-insertions in productive TCRs, according to a later genetic analysis. In a later analysis, several top co-occurrence clusters were reported to appear linked to parvovirus B19, influenza, CMV and Epstein-Barr virus. According to a later analysis, TCR association rates differed among HLA loci, with DRB1 alleles showing the most associated TCRs and HLA-C alleles showing the fewest. The earlier analysis of about 600 of the donors excluded approximately 15 rarely observed V segments, including chromosome 9 orphons, because counts were too low. A further reported finding was that TCR beta sequences accurately predicted the HLA-A and HLA-B alleles for most subjects in the first cohort. An association between a missense DCLRE1C variant and V-gene and J-gene trimming of TCR beta chains was found in a later genetic analysis and replicated in an independent cohort. It was suggested by the authors that the approach could potentially be generalized to other disease states and immunological phenotypes. The only immune exposure information available for the cohort was CMV serostatus. In this cohort, only TCR beta chains were sequenced, and detectable features were limited by the absence of alpha or paired-chain data. Sequencing depth was assumed to be roughly uniform across donors in the presence/absence analyses, though that assumption may not hold. Correlated functional status among segregating V segments might reflect linkage disequilibrium, but an unknown experimental factor could not be ruled out. Because some donors lacked HLA typing at each locus, the association tests relied only on the typed subset. Three of the identified cytomegalovirus-associated TCR beta chains were confirmed in vitro to be specific for cytomegalovirus antigens. The sequencing pipeline was judged likely to have produced a cluster of highly shared sequence variants as a technical artifact. In a later analysis, most CMV-associated TCR beta chains were found to appear HLA-restricted, with HLA associations seemingly driven largely by CMV exposure. Some IMGT-functional V segments, including TRBV6-2 and TRBV6-3, could not be distinguished by the 87-base-pair reads and were therefore excluded. In both the original and validation cohorts, the classifier was reported to diagnose cytomegalovirus status with high specificity and sensitivity. In an earlier analysis of 500 to 650 of the donors, most TCR beta V segments appeared in productive rearrangements about 90% or about 30% of the time, broadly matching IMGT annotations. In the study, approximately 160 TCR beta chains were listed as associated with cytomegalovirus. Specific HLA alleles were associated with about 17,000 TCR beta sequences at a false discovery rate of 0.05 in a later analysis. When HLA alleles, especially DR and DQ, strongly co-occurred, attributing TCR associations to individual alleles was difficult. In a later analysis, HLA-associated TCR beta chains showed more clonal expansion and lower generation probabilities than non-associated chains that were equally common. Most TCR sequences were observed very rarely across donors, whereas some public TCRs were present in many individuals.

In total, fewer than 750 healthy bone marrow donors made up the cohort. At the time of sampling, every cohort member was nominally healthy, though immune exposures that went unrecorded were likely present. The donor tested CMV seropositive and was one of the 289 seropositive cohort members. Every donor gave a peripheral blood sample, and the peripheral blood mononuclear cells from that sample were used for TCR beta sequencing. The Qiagen DNeasy Blood Extraction Kit was used to extract genomic DNA from the blood cell samples. Library preparation was by the immunoSEQ multiplex PCR assay. The multiplex PCR relied on a mix of 60 forward primers for TCR Vbeta segments and 13 reverse primers for TCR Jbeta segments. The CDR3 region of rearranged TCR beta genes was amplified from genomic DNA with a multiplex PCR assay. The amplified TCR beta libraries were sequenced on the Illumina HiSeq System as 87-base-pair reads. In the paper's pipeline: A later analysis tallied approximately 87 million unique TCR beta chains across the 610 or so repertoires, and approximately 11 million of those chains were shared by two or more donors. A nearest-neighbor algorithm error-corrected the raw reads and collapsed the reads into unique sequences, merging closely related sequences to remove PCR and sequencing errors. To assign V, D and J gene segments, CDR3 sequences were aligned to IMGT reference sequences. For a sequence to be retained, a match of at least six nucleotides to both a V gene segment and a J gene segment was required. A rearrangement counted as productive if the CDR3 had no stop codons and remained in frame with V and J, and every other rearrangement counted as non-productive. Following IMGT convention, CDR3 was defined as the stretch from the second conserved V-encoded cysteine to the conserved J-encoded phenylalanine. The earlier analysis of 500 to 750 of the donors excluded any sequence lacking an unambiguous match to a single V gene segment. An earlier analysis of just under 600 of the donors called V segments functional above 56.7% productive rearrangements and segregating when the between-donor standard deviation exceeded 5%. A statistical classification framework was developed to diagnose cytomegalovirus status using the catalog of TCR beta chain sequences. In a later analysis, V and J genes were assigned by comparing TCR nucleotide sequences against IMGT/GENE-DB human TR gene sequences. In a later analysis, CDR3 sequences and most-parsimonious VDJ recombination scenarios were assigned using the TCRdist pipeline. In a later analysis, each TCR beta chain was defined by its CDR3 amino acid sequence together with its V-gene family, and reads without a unique V-gene family were excluded. A later analysis removed nearly 600 highly shared, low-generation-probability nucleotide sequences to deal with suspected cross-contamination and a sequencing artifact. For each public chain, a later analysis derived a clonal expansion index from normalized ranks of inferred template counts within each repertoire. In a later analysis, generation probabilities were computed with a VDJ recombination model fitted to out-of-frame rearrangements, and the resulting probabilities were checked against IGoR. A later analysis scored TCR-TCR, TCR-HLA and TCR-CMV co-occurrence with hypergeometric tests, applying a repertoire-size bias correction to TCR pairs. False discovery rates were estimated in a later analysis by permuting HLA or CMV assignments 20 times. A later analysis grouped co-occurring TCRs with DBSCAN, adding TCRdist sequence similarity when clustering within HLA-allele-positive subsets. Repertoires with fewer than 30,000 or more than 120,000 public chains were left out of co-occurrence clustering, as were five repertoires with anomalous nucleotide sharing. In its TCRdb copy, this immuneACCESS table keeps in-frame sequences only and misses some clones. Where compared with another copy, unresolved V genes explain less than half of these, and the others have no known cause. Clone size and the V and J calls come from that table; the DNA yielded D and trimming. This sample is represented by some 110,000 clones; 80% of them were singletons. The ten largest clones add up to approximately 6.9% of the sample.

For this chain, trimming is 2 bases at the V end and 2 bases at the J end, and the number of junction bases without a gene match is 5. The CDR3 numbers 16 residues from cysteine through phenylalanine. The CDR3 DNA has 48 bases and is translated from base 1. The CDR1 and CDR2 encoded by the germline V gene are MNHEY and SVGAGI. Comments on this clone: Its antigen specificity is not known. Base qualities were left out, and no much larger clone turns up one base away.

The sample taken for sequencing was PBMCs. This clonotype was sampled from a man under 40 in good health and CMV-seropositive. The chain is assembled from TRBV6-5 and TRBJ2-3; TRBD2 lines up with 9 middle nucleotides. Read as DNA, the sequence is TGTGCCAGCAGTTACCGGCTAGCGGGGCACACAGATACGCAGTATTTT. Its translation reads: CASSYRLAGHTDTQYF.